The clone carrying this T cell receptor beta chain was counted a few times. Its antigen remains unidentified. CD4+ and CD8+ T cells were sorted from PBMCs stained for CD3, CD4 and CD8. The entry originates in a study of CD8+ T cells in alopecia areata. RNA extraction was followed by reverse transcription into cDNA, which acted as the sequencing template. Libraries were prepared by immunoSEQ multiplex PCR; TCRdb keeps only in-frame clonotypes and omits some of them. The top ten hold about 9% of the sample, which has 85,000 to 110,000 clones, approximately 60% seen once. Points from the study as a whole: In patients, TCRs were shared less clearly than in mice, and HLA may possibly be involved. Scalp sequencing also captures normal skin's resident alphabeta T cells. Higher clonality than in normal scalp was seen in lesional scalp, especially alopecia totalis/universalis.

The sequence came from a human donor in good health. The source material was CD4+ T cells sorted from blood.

The CDR3 DNA follows: TGTGCCAGCAGCCGCGATAGCAATCAGCCCCAGCATTTT. Amino acid sequence: CASSRDSNQPQHF. The chain carries TRBV7-9 and TRBJ1-5; no reliable D call. Germline values: CDR1 SEHNR, CDR2 FQNEAQ (reference sequence). The CDR3 has 13 residues. Trimming took off 5 bases at V and 0 bases at J, with 5 bases between the two ends.